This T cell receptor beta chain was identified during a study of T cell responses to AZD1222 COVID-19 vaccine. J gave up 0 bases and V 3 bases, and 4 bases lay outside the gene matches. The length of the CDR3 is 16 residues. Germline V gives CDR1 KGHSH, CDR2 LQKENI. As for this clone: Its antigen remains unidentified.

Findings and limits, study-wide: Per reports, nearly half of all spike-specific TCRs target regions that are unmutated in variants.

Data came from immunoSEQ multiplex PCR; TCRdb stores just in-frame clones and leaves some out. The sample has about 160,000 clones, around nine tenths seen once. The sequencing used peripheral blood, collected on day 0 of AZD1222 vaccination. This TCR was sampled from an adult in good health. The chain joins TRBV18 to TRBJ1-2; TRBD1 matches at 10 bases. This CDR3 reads CASSPTGGYPNYGYTF. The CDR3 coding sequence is TGTGCCAGCTCACCGACAGGGGGCTATCCTAACTATGGCTACACCTTC.